Presented here are 32 T cell receptor beta chains from one specimen sequenced in a study of blood T cells in healthy people across ages. Primed by a sample-barcoded 5' primer and a J-beta primer mix, a second PCR proceeded for about 6 to 11 cycles. TCRdb passed the 5' RACE reads through MiXCR, listing each CDR3 protein once. The table includes around 700,000 distinct CDR3 sequences, 20% to 30% detected once. These data were also filed under a second study, of T cells of mothers and their children.

What was sequenced was blood. These receptors originate from a boy aged 10-17 years in good health.

The chain uses TRBV2 and TRBJ2-7, with a weak D call TRBD2 (6 bases). From germline, CDR1 is SNHLY and CDR2 FYNNEI. The V and J ends lost 5 bases and 4 bases respectively, with 18 bases between them. This CDR3 has 15 amino acids. CDR3 DNA sequence: TGTGCCAGCAGTCAAACTAGCAGGGTACCTTACGAGCAGTACTTC. Amino acid sequence: CASSQTSRVPYEQYF.

V is TRBV4-3 and J is TRBJ1-1; D unresolved. CDR1 is LGHNA, CDR2 YSLEER, per germline. The CDR3 spans 14 residues. The V end lost 0 bases, the J end lost 5 bases, and 10 bases lay between the germline ends. The CDR3 sequence: CASSQDVGKTEAFF. The CDR3 nucleotides read TGCGCCAGCAGCCAAGATGTTGGGAAGACTGAAGCTTTCTTT.

This clonotype occurred a few times. This chain links TRBV10-3 with TRBJ1-1; no clear D. V was clipped by 6 bases and J by 0 bases, with 11 bases between them. The germline gives CDR1 ENHRY, CDR2 SYGVKD. This CDR3 spans 14 amino acids. The CDR3 DNA reads TGTGCCATCAGGGACTCGATCATGAACACTGAAGCTTTCTTT. The encoded protein is CAIRDSIMNTEAFF.

The CDR3 DNA is TGTGCCAGCAGCTTAAGGGGCAAACAGAGCTCCTACGAGCAGTACTTC. It is translated as CASSLRGKQSSYEQYF. The V gene is TRBV11-2, the J gene TRBJ2-7, with D perhaps matching TRBD1 (5 bases). V was trimmed by 2 bases and J by 0 bases, leaving 14 bases between them. The V gene's germline CDR1 is SGHAT and CDR2 FQNNGV. The CDR3 consists of 16 residues. The full variable domain, its missing parts supplied by reference TRBV11-2 and TRBJ2-7, is EAGVAQSPRYKIIEKRQSVAFWCNPISGHATLYWYQQILGQGPKLLIQFQNNGVVDDSQLPKDRFSAERLKGVDSTLKIQPAKLEDSAVYLCASSLRGKQSSYEQYFGPGTRLTVT.

This clonotype has more than one count but fewer than ten. The chain carries TRBV4-2 and TRBJ2-5, with 10 nucleotides matching TRBD2. CDR3 length: 16 residues. Per germline, CDR1 LGHNA and CDR2 YNFKEQ. V lost 0 bases and J lost 0; bases outside the gene matches: 1. CDR3 nucleotide sequence: TGTGCCAGCAGCCAAGAGGGGACTAGCGACCAAGAGACCCAGTACTTC. Its translation: CASSQEGTSDQETQYF.

This clonotype was counted between two and nine times. The V gene is TRBV13, the J gene TRBJ1-2, with 7 bases identical to TRBD1. The CDR3 has 16 residues. The germline gives CDR1 PRHDT, CDR2 FYEKMQ (reference sequence). J gave up 6 bases and V 4 bases, and 14 bases lay outside the gene matches. CDR3 sequence (DNA): TGTGCCAGCAGCTCTCAACAGGGACAGTCCATAGATGGCTACACCTTC. Protein product: CASSSQQGQSIDGYTF.

This sequence joins TRBV28 and TRBJ1-6, with D hard to call. Per germline, CDR1 MDHEN and CDR2 SYDVKM. This CDR3 has 14 residues. Trimming pared 2 bases from V and 3 bases from J, leaving 5 bases between. CDR3 sequence: CASSLLGYNSPLHF. The CDR3 DNA reads TGTGCCAGCAGTTTACTAGGCTATAATTCACCCCTCCACTTT.

This clonotype was detected only a few times. V is TRBV20-1 and J is TRBJ2-5; 8 bases align to TRBD2. After removal of 0 bases from V and 4 bases from J, the junction contained 10 bases not matched to a gene. Germline V lookup: CDR1 DFQATT, CDR2 SNEGSKA (reference sequence). The CDR3 runs to 16 residues. The CDR3: CSARDSQRGLPETQYF. For the CDR3, the DNA is TGCAGTGCTAGAGATAGCCAGCGGGGGCTTCCAGAGACCCAGTACTTC.

The chain couples TRBV12-3 or TRBV12-4 to TRBJ2-2; TRBD1 matches 11 bases. V trimming: 8 bases; J trimming: 11 bases; junction bases outside the gene matches: 7. The CDR3 has 13 amino acids. CDR3 sequence (DNA): TGTGCCAGCCGGGACAGGGGGTCCTTAGAGCTGTTTTTT. Translation: CASRDRGSLELFF.

This clonotype was observed a handful of times. The CDR3 region has the DNA TGTGCCAGCAGCGCCACCAGGGCGGTCTATGGCTACACCTTC. This gives the protein CASSATRAVYGYTF. The V call is TRBV11-1, the J call TRBJ1-2; tentatively, D is TRBD1 (5 bases). CDR1 is SGHAT and CDR2 is FQDESV in the germline V gene (reference sequence). The CDR3 consists of 14 residues. Between the trimmed V and J ends, which lost 5 bases and 4 bases, there was a span of 14 bases.

This clonotype has only a few counts. V and J are TRBV7-8 and TRBJ1-2, with 9 bases identical to TRBD1. J lost 7 bases, V lost 4 bases, and 7 bases had no gene match. Per germline, CDR1 SGHVS and CDR2 FQNEAQ. This CDR3 has 14 residues. The CDR3: CASSSTGGSGGYTF. In nucleotides, the CDR3 is TGTGCCAGCAGCTCGACAGGGGGATCTGGTGGCTACACCTTC.

The gene calls are TRBV7-9 and TRBJ2-5, with D possibly TRBD2 on 6 matching bases. Trimming shortened V by 2 bases and J by 3 bases, and 16 bases separated the two germline ends. Germline loops: CDR1 SEHNR, CDR2 FQNEAQ (reference sequence). CDR3 length: 16 amino acids. Here the CDR3 reads CASSLLKGGREETQYF. CDR3 sequence (DNA): TGTGCCAGCAGCTTACTGAAGGGAGGTCGGGAAGAGACCCAGTACTTC. The whole variable domain, remainder taken from reference TRBV7-9 and TRBJ2-5, is DTGVSQNPRHKITKRGQNVTFRCDPISEHNRLYWYRQTLGQGPEFLTYFQNEAQLEKSRLLSDRFSAERPKGSFSTLEIQRTEQGDSAMYLCASSLLKGGREETQYFGPGTRLLVL.

The chain combines TRBV7-2 with TRBJ2-1; TRBD2 might be the D (7 bases). This CDR3 has 16 amino acids. V gave up 6 bases and J gave up 7 bases, with 22 bases separating them. From germline, CDR1 is SGHTA and CDR2 FQGNSA. CDR3 sequence (DNA): TGTGCCAGCAGTTCTCCGAGGGGGGGCATGAGGAATGAGCAGTTCTTC. Translated, it gives CASSSPRGGMRNEQFF.

V gene TRBV5-1 combines with J gene TRBJ2-1; TRBD1 aligns across 9 bases. V was clipped by 2 bases and J by 3 bases; unmatched bases: 9. The CDR3 consists of 17 residues. The germline CDR1 and CDR2 sequences are SGHRS and YFSETQ. The CDR3 bases are TGCGCCAGCAGCTTCGAAAAACAGGGGGCGTTCTACAATGAGCAGTTCTTC. As protein: CASSFEKQGAFYNEQFF. Looking up the rest from reference TRBV5-1 and TRBJ2-1 gives the full variable domain: KAGVTQTPRYLIKTRGQQVTLSCSPISGHRSVSWYQQTPGQGLQFLFEYFSETQRNKGNFPGRFSGRQFSNSRSEMNVSTLELGDSALYLCASSFEKQGAFYNEQFFGPGTRLTVL.

This chain uses TRBV4-1 with TRBJ2-7, with D possibly being TRBD1 (6 bases). The CDR3 has 15 residues. In germline, CDR1 is MGHRA, CDR2 YSYEKL. The V gene lost 5 bases and the J gene lost 2 bases, with 16 bases spanning the gap. CDR3 in amino acids: CASSFDPGVTYEQYF. The CDR3 DNA is TGCGCCAGCAGCTTCGACCCAGGGGTCACCTACGAGCAGTACTTC.

This clonotype was found a few times. The chain has TRBV5-5 and TRBJ2-1; D may be TRBD1 or TRBD2 (6 bases each). CDR3 size: 17 residues. Trimming took 0 bases from V and 12 from J, leaving 25 bases between them. Per germline, CDR1 SGHKS and CDR2 YYEKEE (reference sequence). The CDR3: CASSLASRGAHVLSQFF. The DNA of the CDR3 is TGTGCCAGCAGCTTGGCCTCGAGGGGGGCCCATGTGTTGTCGCAGTTCTTC.

The genes are TRBV6-2 or TRBV6-3 and TRBJ2-1; 15 nucleotides align to TRBD2. This CDR3 contains 15 residues. V lost 10 bases, J lost 5 bases, and 6 bases stayed unmatched. Germline CDR1 is MNHEY and CDR2 is SVGEGT. CDR3 sequence (DNA): TGTGCCACAGGGACTAGCGGGGGGCCCGACAATGAGCAGTTCTTC. Protein product: CATGTSGGPDNEQFF.

This sequence joins TRBV28 and TRBJ2-5; TRBD1 agrees at 8 bases. CDR3 size: 15 residues. J lost 5 bases, V lost 5 bases, and 10 bases had no gene match. Germline CDR1 MDHEN, CDR2 SYDVKM. The CDR3 bases are TGTGCCAGCAGTCCGGACAGGGCCAAGGGGGAGACCCAGTACTTC. It codes for CASSPDRAKGETQYF.

This clonotype was found a few times. The chain employs TRBV4-2 and TRBJ2-5, with 9 positions matching TRBD1. The CDR3 runs 14 residues. The germline V gene has CDR1 LGHNA and CDR2 YNFKEQ. The junction had 3 bases not matched to a gene; V was cut back by 1 base and J by 6 bases. The CDR3 region has the DNA TGTGCCAGCAGCCAAGGGACAGGGGACCAGACCCAGTACTTC. Its translation is CASSQGTGDQTQYF.

This clonotype occurred a few times. The genes are TRBV4-1 and TRBJ2-5, with D possibly being TRBD1 (7 bases). The V gene's germline CDR1 is MGHRA and CDR2 YSYEKL. The CDR3 covers 14 residues. Trimming left V 0 bases short and J 6 bases short, with 11 bases between. CDR3 sequence reads: CASSQESGGKTQYF. CDR3 DNA sequence: TGCGCCAGCAGCCAAGAGTCAGGGGGGAAGACCCAGTACTTC.

There are a few counts of this clonotype. At one boundary the junction diverges from the germline segment, which might be a read error. The rearrangement joins TRBV7-7 to TRBJ2-1, with 7 bases identical to TRBD1. The germline V gene encodes CDR1 SSHAT and CDR2 FNYEAQ (reference sequence). The CDR3 totals 13 residues. The DNA for the CDR3 is TGTGCTAGCAGCCTCCAGACAGGGAATGAGCAGTTCTTC. It specifies CASSLQTGNEQFF.

This chain connects TRBV3-1 to TRBJ1-1, with TRBD1 as a possible D gene (5 bases). Trimming cost V 2 bases and J 3 bases, with 13 bases left between them. This CDR3 region has 15 residues. Germline values: CDR1 LGHDT, CDR2 YNNKEL (reference sequence). CDR3 DNA: TGTGCCAGCAGCCAACCCCAGGGAAGGGACACTGAAGCTTTCTTT. Translated: CASSQPQGRDTEAFF.

The rearrangement joins TRBV29-1 to TRBJ2-1; TRBD2 matches 10 bases. The J call may be faulty, since TRBJ2-5 better matches the DNA end. The CDR3 contains 17 residues. CDR1 and CDR2 (germline): SQVTM, ANQGSEA. CDR3 DNA sequence: TGCAGCGTTGAATACCTAGCGGGAGAGGCATACCAAGAGACCCAGTACTTC. It encodes CSVEYLAGEAYQETQYF.

This clonotype was seen a few times. The chain uses TRBV12-3 or TRBV12-4 and TRBJ2-1; possibly TRBD1 or TRBD2 for D (5 bases each). The CDR3 spans 13 residues. The ends were cut back, 5 bases at V and 10 bases at J, with 15 bases in the middle. The CDR3 bases are TGTGCCAGCAGTCAACTGGGGACCTTCGAGCAGTTCTTC. This gives the protein CASSQLGTFEQFF.

Concerning this clonotype: The junction differs from germline at one of its ends, possibly a read error. This chain uses TRBV29-1 with TRBJ2-5, with D unresolved. Germline CDR1 and CDR2: SQVTM and ANQGSEA. The CDR3 runs to 14 residues. For the CDR3, the DNA is TGCGGCGTGGCCGCTCTAGGTCAGCAAGAGACCCAGTACTTC. Translating it yields CGVAALGQQETQYF.

This sequence joins TRBV27 and TRBJ2-1; no reliable D call. Per the germline V gene, CDR1 is MNHEY and CDR2 is SMNVEV (reference sequence). This CDR3 is 13 amino acids long. With 4 bases removed from V and 8 bases from J, the gap between germline ends came to 12 bases. CDR3 protein: CASSSLPRDEQFF. The CDR3 bases are TGTGCCAGCAGTTCCCTCCCCCGGGATGAGCAGTTCTTC.

The chain has TRBV15 and TRBJ2-5; 8 bases map to TRBD1. The CDR3 spans 14 residues. Germline-derived CDR1 and CDR2 are LNHNV and YYDKDF (reference sequence). Germline trimming cut 2 bases from V and 2 bases from J; bases unmatched to any gene: 1. The CDR3 coding sequence is TGTGCCACCAGCAGATACAGGGGGCAAGAGACCCAGTACTTC. Its protein is CATSRYRGQETQYF.

This chain links TRBV3-1 with TRBJ1-1; D is unresolved. The germline V gene has CDR1 LGHDT and CDR2 YNNKEL (reference sequence). This CDR3 has 12 residues. Trimming removed 3 bases at V and 10 bases at J, with 12 bases between. The CDR3 nucleotides are TGTGCCAGCAGCCAGGGGAGCGTGGGAGCTTTCTTT. Its translation is CASSQGSVGAFF.

V is TRBV12-3 or TRBV12-4 and J is TRBJ2-1; TRBD1 or TRBD2 may be the D gene (5 bases each). The CDR3 runs 16 residues. V was cut by 4 bases and J by 9 bases, with 22 bases left in between. CDR3 amino acids: CASSSIPGRSFGEQFF. The CDR3, as DNA: TGTGCCAGCAGTTCCATCCCGGGACGGTCCTTCGGTGAGCAGTTCTTC.

Only a few counts were recorded for this clonotype. The chain joins TRBV28 to TRBJ1-5; D perhaps matches TRBD1 (5 bases). The CDR3 consists of 16 residues. Trimming pared 5 bases from V and 4 bases from J, leaving 18 bases between. Germline V CDR1 and CDR2: MDHEN, SYDVKM. The CDR3 here is CASSPTGTYVNQPQHF. In DNA form, the CDR3 reads TGTGCCAGCAGTCCCACCGGGACTTACGTGAATCAGCCCCAGCATTTT.

The CDR3 DNA reads as TGTGCCACCGAGGACAGGGGGCGGTCCTACGAGCAGTACTTC. It encodes CATEDRGRSYEQYF. V usage is TRBV6-2 or TRBV6-3 and J usage is TRBJ2-5, with 11 bases aligning to TRBD1. The end of the DNA aligns better with TRBJ2-7, so the J call may be wrong. The CDR3 covers 14 residues. Per germline, CDR1 MNHEY and CDR2 SVGEGT.

This clonotype occurred a few times. The chain employs TRBV20-1 and TRBJ2-5; 7 bases line up with TRBD1. After removal of 5 bases from V and 5 bases from J, the junction contained 11 bases not matched to a gene. The CDR3 is 14 amino acids. Germline V CDR1 and CDR2: DFQATT, SNEGSKA (reference sequence). CDR3 DNA: TGCAGTGCTCGTTTACAGGGGAAGGGGGAGACCCAGTACTTC. It specifies CSARLQGKGETQYF.